Listed here are 25 T cell receptor beta chains from one sample, sequenced in a study of blood T cells in healthy people across ages. A J-beta primer mix and a sample-barcoded 5' primer were used in a second PCR of about 7 to 12 cycles. TCRdb re-analysed the 5' RACE reads in MiXCR, keeping a single row per CDR3 protein. This table has fewer than 600,000 distinct CDR3 sequences, over 25% appearing once. The same specimen was also included in a second study, on T cells of mothers and their children.

Sequenced input: blood. The receptors stem from a boy between 2 and 15 years old in good health.

This clonotype was seen a few times. The chain recombines TRBV20-1 with TRBJ2-3; TRBD2 matches 8 bases. The length of the CDR3 is 14 residues. CDR1 DFQATT and CDR2 SNEGSKA come from the germline V gene (reference sequence). V shed 5 bases and J 5 bases; nucleotides not matched to a gene: 9. This CDR3 is CSADGGRRGDTQYF. For the CDR3, the DNA is TGCAGTGCTGATGGCGGGAGGCGGGGAGATACGCAGTATTTT.

The J gene is TRBJ2-7, the V gene TRBV3-1, with 7 bases identical to TRBD2. Germline V CDR1 and CDR2: LGHDT, YNNKEL (reference sequence). The CDR3 is 14 residues long. J lost 5 bases, V lost 4 bases, and 8 bases had no gene match. Here the CDR3 DNA reads TGTGCCAGCAGCCCCATAACGGGGGGTGACGAGCAGTACTTC. This gives the protein CASSPITGGDEQYF.

The chain uses TRBV9 and TRBJ2-7; D may be TRBD1 (5 bases). The V end lost 3 bases, the J end lost 3 bases, and 13 bases lay between the germline ends. CDR3 length: 14 amino acids. CDR1 is SGDLS and CDR2 is YYNGEE in the germline V gene. The CDR3 spells CASSASTDLYEQYF. The CDR3, as DNA: TGTGCCAGCAGCGCGTCGACAGATCTCTACGAGCAGTACTTC.

This clonotype was observed a few times. V is TRBV29-1 and J is TRBJ2-3; no reliable D call. There are 13 residues in the CDR3. With 3 bases removed from V and 4 bases from J, the gap between germline ends came to 11 bases. Germline V lookup: CDR1 SQVTM, CDR2 ANQGSEA. CDR3 region: CSVEKVVADTQYF. CDR3 in DNA: TGCAGCGTTGAGAAGGTGGTTGCAGATACGCAGTATTTT.

The CDR3 region is CASSSPGLAGPYEQFF. Here the CDR3 DNA reads TGTGCCAGCAGCTCCCCGGGACTAGCGGGGCCCTATGAGCAGTTCTTC. The chain joins TRBV5-8 to TRBJ2-1, with TRBD2 matching over 13 bases. Germline assignment: CDR1 SGHTS and CDR2 YDEGEE. The CDR3 contains 16 residues. The V and J ends lost 3 bases and 8 bases, in that order; junction bases with no gene match: 8.

This chain links TRBV20-1 with TRBJ2-5; D might be TRBD2 (6 bases). The J call may not be correct, given that the DNA end is closer to TRBJ2-1. Germline CDR1 and CDR2: DFQATT and SNEGSKA (reference sequence). The CDR3 runs 11 residues. CDR3 region: CSARLVHEQFF. The CDR3 region has the DNA TGCAGTGCGAGACTAGTTCATGAGCAGTTCTTC.

The V call is TRBV9, the J call TRBJ1-2; TRBD1 is a possible D gene (5 bases). V was shortened by 4 bases and J by 5 bases, with 15 bases between the two germline ends. Germline CDR1 reads SGDLS; CDR2 reads YYNGEE. This CDR3 region has 14 residues. The chain's CDR3 is CASSPQWGSYGYTF. DNA for the CDR3: TGTGCCAGCAGCCCACAATGGGGGAGTTATGGCTACACCTTC.

This chain connects TRBV29-1 to TRBJ2-7; the D gene is possibly TRBD2 (6 bases). The CDR3 covers 15 residues. V was trimmed by 7 bases and J by 0 bases, leaving 19 bases between them. From germline, CDR1 is SQVTM and CDR2 ANQGSEA. CDR3 sequence (DNA): TGCAGCGCCGCCGGGACTCCCAGGAGCTCCTACGAGCAGTACTTC. It specifies CSAAGTPRSSYEQYF.

V usage is TRBV4-2 and J usage is TRBJ2-5; 8 bases are a match to TRBD2. The J call may be faulty, since TRBJ2-1 better matches the DNA end. This CDR3 region has 15 residues. Germline loops: CDR1 LGHNA, CDR2 YNFKEQ. CDR3 sequence: CASSQESRGGGEQFF. CDR3 in DNA: TGTGCCAGCAGCCAAGAGAGTCGGGGGGGTGGTGAGCAGTTCTTC.

This clonotype has only one observation. The chain combines TRBV11-2 with TRBJ2-5; a weak D match, TRBD1 (6 bases). The DNA end favors TRBJ2-1, so the J call may be wrong. The CDR3 extends over 14 amino acids. CDR1 is SGHAT, CDR2 FQNNGV, per germline. The CDR3 DNA is TGTGCCAGCAGCTTCGGGACACTTTACAATGAGCAGTTCTTC. Translation: CASSFGTLYNEQFF.

V and J are TRBV6-2 or TRBV6-3 and TRBJ2-1, with a possible D match to TRBD1 (5 bases). The CDR3 runs to 13 residues. Germline CDR1 reads MNHEY; CDR2 reads SVGEGT. The V end was cut by 2 bases, the J end by 7 bases, with 9 bases between. The DNA of the CDR3 is TGTGCCAGCAGTTACGGCAGGGCGAATGAGCAGTTCTTC. It codes for CASSYGRANEQFF.

This clonotype has just a few counts. The chain uses TRBV7-9 and TRBJ1-2; D is uncertain. V was trimmed by 1 base and J by 1 base, leaving 10 bases between them. The CDR3 consists of 15 residues. CDR1 is SEHNR, CDR2 FQNEAQ, per germline (reference sequence). CDR3 sequence: CASSLERGSNYGYTF. As DNA, the CDR3 is TGTGCCAGCAGCTTAGAGCGCGGCAGTAACTATGGCTACACCTTC.

The V gene is TRBV21-1, the J gene TRBJ2-2; TRBD1 is the table's D call and was not checked against the DNA. TRBV21-1 is a recognized pseudogene. The CDR3 contains 16 residues. The chain's CDR3 is CASSSWTGMNTGELFF. CDR3 DNA sequence: TGTGCCAGCAGCAGCTGGACAGGGATGAACACCGGGGAGCTGTTTTTT.

This clonotype was observed a few times. This chain connects TRBV10-2 to TRBJ2-3, with 7 bases aligning to TRBD1. CDR3 length: 13 residues. Germline loops: CDR1 WSHSY, CDR2 SAAADI. J gave up 6 bases and V 7 bases, and 7 bases lay outside the gene matches. The CDR3 DNA sequence: TGCGCCAGCAACCGGGACAGAAGCGATACGCAGTATTTT. It codes for CASNRDRSDTQYF.

The chain is built from TRBV2 and TRBJ2-3, with D perhaps TRBD1 (5 bases). Germline V lookup: CDR1 SNHLY, CDR2 FYNNEI. The CDR3 sequence is 15 residues long. With 3 bases removed from V and 7 bases from J, the gap between germline ends came to 17 bases. The CDR3 nucleotides are TGTGCCAGCAGTGAGGATTCAGGGCTGGTGCATACGCAGTATTTT. Translated, it gives CASSEDSGLVHTQYF.

This clonotype was counted between two and nine times. The V gene is TRBV5-1, the J gene TRBJ2-1; no firm D call. Germline lookup yields CDR1 SGHRS and CDR2 YFSETQ. Trimming shortened V by 2 bases and J by 0 bases, and 9 bases separated the two germline ends. The CDR3 is 15 amino acids. In DNA form, the CDR3 reads TGCGCCAGCAGCTTAACTTCGAGCTCCTACAATGAGCAGTTCTTC. It specifies CASSLTSSSYNEQFF.

This clonotype has only a few counts. J is TRBJ2-3 and V is TRBV10-3; D could derive from TRBD1 or TRBD2 (7 bases each). V gave up 5 bases and J gave up 1 base, with 10 bases separating them. Germline assignment: CDR1 ENHRY and CDR2 SYGVKD. The CDR3 totals 14 residues. The CDR3 is CAISPGGGTDTQYF. CDR3 bases: TGTGCCATCAGTCCAGGGGGGGGCACAGATACGCAGTATTTT.

The table lists this clonotype with a few counts. V gene TRBV20-1 combines with J gene TRBJ2-7, with D perhaps assigned TRBD1 or TRBD2 (7 bases each). Germline V gene data show CDR1 as DFQATT and CDR2 as SNEGSKA (reference sequence). The CDR3 totals 14 residues. Trimming pared 3 bases from V and 0 bases from J, leaving 12 bases between. DNA for the CDR3: TGCAGTGCTAGGTTCAGGGGGGGCTCCTACGAGCAGTACTTC. It yields the protein CSARFRGGSYEQYF.

This clonotype was counted between two and nine times. The V and J genes are TRBV20-1 and TRBJ2-5; D might be TRBD1 (6 bases). V was trimmed by 3 bases and J by 5 bases, leaving 10 bases between them. In germline, CDR1 is DFQATT, CDR2 SNEGSKA (reference sequence). The CDR3 spans 12 residues. DNA of the CDR3: TGCAGTGCTAGTATGCAGGGGGAGACCCAGTACTTC. This codes for CSASMQGETQYF.

The chain combines TRBV2 with TRBJ1-1; D gene unclear. The V and J ends lost 0 bases and 5 bases respectively, with 13 bases between them. Per germline, CDR1 SNHLY and CDR2 FYNNEI. The CDR3 consists of 15 residues. CDR3 protein: CASSEALGLPTEAFF. CDR3 nucleotide sequence: TGTGCCAGCAGTGAAGCGCTAGGCCTCCCGACTGAAGCTTTCTTT. The full variable domain, rest sourced from reference TRBV2 and TRBJ1-1, is EPEVTQTPSHQVTQMGQEVILRCVPISNHLYFYWYRQILGQKVEFLVSFYNNEISEKSEIFDDQFSVERPDGSNFTLKIRSTKLEDSAMYFCASSEALGLPTEAFFGQGTRLTVV.

V usage is TRBV6-6 and J usage is TRBJ1-5; perhaps TRBD1 as D (5 bases). The ends were cut back, 5 bases at V and 4 bases at J, with 15 bases in the middle. The CDR3 spans 15 residues. Germline V gene lookup returns CDR1 MNHNY and CDR2 SVGAGI (reference sequence). DNA of the CDR3: TGTGCCAGCAGTCCCCCGGGACGGAATAATCAGCCCCAGCATTTT. This gives the protein CASSPPGRNNQPQHF.

This clonotype has just a few counts. This chain connects TRBV30 to TRBJ2-5, with D possibly being TRBD1 (6 bases). Gene TRBJ2-1 matches the end of the DNA better, so the J call may be wrong. Looked up from germline, CDR1 is GTSNPN and CDR2 is SVGIG (reference sequence). The CDR3 covers 12 residues. For the CDR3, the DNA is TGTGCCTGGAGTGTAGATCGGGACACGCAGTTCTTC. Its protein is CAWSVDRDTQFF.

The J gene is TRBJ2-3, the V gene TRBV9; D remains unclear. V lost 1 base and J 4 bases, leaving 10 bases between the germline ends. The CDR3 is made up of 14 amino acids. Germline V gene data show CDR1 as SGDLS and CDR2 as YYNGEE. Here the CDR3 reads CASSVLGRPDTQYF. In nucleotides, the CDR3 is TGTGCCAGCAGCGTATTGGGTAGGCCAGATACGCAGTATTTT.

This clonotype was counted a single time. The chain has TRBV6-5 and TRBJ1-2; TRBD1 matches 8 bases. V shed 5 bases and J 6 bases; nucleotides not matched to a gene: 14. This CDR3 has 16 residues. The germline CDR1 and CDR2 sequences are MNHEY and SVGAGI. The CDR3 sequence is CASSRDRTFFTDGYTF. CDR3 in DNA: TGTGCCAGCAGTCGGGACAGGACCTTCTTTACGGATGGCTACACCTTC.

Of note for this clonotype: This clone may be a read error of a much larger clone one base away. The V call is TRBV5-1, the J call TRBJ2-5; TRBD2 matches 14 bases. The germline CDR1 and CDR2 sequences are SGHRS and YFSETQ. This CDR3 is 16 amino acids long. J was trimmed by 4 bases and V by 4 bases; bases with no gene match: 6. In DNA form, the CDR3 reads TGCGCCAGCAGCCCGGGACTAGCGGGAGCCCGAGAGACCCAGTACTTC. It yields the protein CASSPGLAGARETQYF.